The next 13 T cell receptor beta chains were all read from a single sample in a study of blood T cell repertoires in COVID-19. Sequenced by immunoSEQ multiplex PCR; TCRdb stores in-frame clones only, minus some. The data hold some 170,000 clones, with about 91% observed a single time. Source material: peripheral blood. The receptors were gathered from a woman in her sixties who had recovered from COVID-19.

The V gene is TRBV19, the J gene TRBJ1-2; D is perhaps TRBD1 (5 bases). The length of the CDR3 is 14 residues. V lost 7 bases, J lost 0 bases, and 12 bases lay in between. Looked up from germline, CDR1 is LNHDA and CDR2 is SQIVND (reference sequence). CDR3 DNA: TGTGCCAGTAATCGGGGGGACTCTAACTATGGCTACACCTTC. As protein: CASNRGDSNYGYTF.

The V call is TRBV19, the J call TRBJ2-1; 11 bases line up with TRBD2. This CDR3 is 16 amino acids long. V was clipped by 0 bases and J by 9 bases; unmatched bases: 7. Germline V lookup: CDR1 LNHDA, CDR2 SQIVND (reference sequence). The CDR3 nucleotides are TGTGCCAGTAGTATAGAGGGTAGCGGGGGGGCCGGTGAGCAGTTCTTC. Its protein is CASSIEGSGGAGEQFF.

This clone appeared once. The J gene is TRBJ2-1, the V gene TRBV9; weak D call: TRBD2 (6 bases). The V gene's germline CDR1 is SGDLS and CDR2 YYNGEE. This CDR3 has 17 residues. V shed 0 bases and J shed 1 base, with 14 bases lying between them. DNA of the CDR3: TGTGCCAGCAGCGTAGTTGGAACAGGAGGGTCCTACAATGAGCAGTTCTTC. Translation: CASSVVGTGGSYNEQFF.

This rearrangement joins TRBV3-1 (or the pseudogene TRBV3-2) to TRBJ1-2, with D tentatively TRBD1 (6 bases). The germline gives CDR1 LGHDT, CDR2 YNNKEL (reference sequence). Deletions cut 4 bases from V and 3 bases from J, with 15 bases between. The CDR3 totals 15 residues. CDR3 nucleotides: TGTGCCAGCAGCCGACGGGGGGGGCAGGACTATGGCTACACCTTC. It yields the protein CASSRRGGQDYGYTF.

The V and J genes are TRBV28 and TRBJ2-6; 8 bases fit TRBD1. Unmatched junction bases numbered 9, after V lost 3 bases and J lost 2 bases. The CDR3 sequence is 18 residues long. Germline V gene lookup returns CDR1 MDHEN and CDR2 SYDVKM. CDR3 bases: TGTGCCAGCAGTTTGCGGACAGGGCTGGGAGCTGGGGCCAACGTCCTGACTTTC. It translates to CASSLRTGLGAGANVLTF.

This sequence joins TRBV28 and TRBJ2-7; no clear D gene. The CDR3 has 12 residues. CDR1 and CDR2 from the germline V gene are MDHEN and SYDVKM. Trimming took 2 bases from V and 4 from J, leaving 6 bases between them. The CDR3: CASSLGDYEQYF. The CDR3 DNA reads TGTGCCAGCAGTTTAGGAGATTACGAGCAGTACTTC.

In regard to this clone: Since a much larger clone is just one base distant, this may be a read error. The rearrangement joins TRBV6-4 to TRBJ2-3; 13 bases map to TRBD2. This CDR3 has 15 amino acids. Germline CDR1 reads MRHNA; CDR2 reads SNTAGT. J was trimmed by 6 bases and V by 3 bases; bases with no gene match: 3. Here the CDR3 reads CASSDTSGGADTQYF. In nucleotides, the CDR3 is TGTGCCAGCAGTGATACTAGCGGGGGGGCGGATACGCAGTATTTT.

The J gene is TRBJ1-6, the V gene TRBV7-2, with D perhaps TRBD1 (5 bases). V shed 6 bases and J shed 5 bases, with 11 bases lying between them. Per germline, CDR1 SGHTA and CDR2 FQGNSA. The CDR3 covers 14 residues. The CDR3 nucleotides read TGTGCCAGCAGTTTCAGGGCGGATAATTCACCCCTCCACTTT. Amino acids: CASSFRADNSPLHF.

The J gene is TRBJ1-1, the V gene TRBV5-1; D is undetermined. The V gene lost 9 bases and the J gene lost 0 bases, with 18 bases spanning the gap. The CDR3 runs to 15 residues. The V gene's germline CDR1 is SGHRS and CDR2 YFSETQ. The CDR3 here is CATQRGDYMNTEAFF. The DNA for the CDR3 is TGCGCCACACAGCGAGGCGACTACATGAACACTGAAGCTTTCTTT.

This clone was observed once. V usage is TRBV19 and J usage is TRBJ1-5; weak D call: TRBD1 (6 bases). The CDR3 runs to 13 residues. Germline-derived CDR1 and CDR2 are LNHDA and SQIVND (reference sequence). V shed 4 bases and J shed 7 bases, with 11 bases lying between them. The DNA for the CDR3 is TGTGCCAGTAGTACACAGGGTAACCAGCCCCAGCATTTT. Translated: CASSTQGNQPQHF.

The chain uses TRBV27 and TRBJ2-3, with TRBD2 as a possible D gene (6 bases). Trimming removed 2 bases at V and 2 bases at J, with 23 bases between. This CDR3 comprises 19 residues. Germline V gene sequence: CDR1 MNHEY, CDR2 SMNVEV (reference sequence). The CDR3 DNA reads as TGTGCCAGCAGTTTAATACCCTTAGACTGGACTAAGCACACAGATACGCAGTATTTT. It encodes CASSLIPLDWTKHTDTQYF.

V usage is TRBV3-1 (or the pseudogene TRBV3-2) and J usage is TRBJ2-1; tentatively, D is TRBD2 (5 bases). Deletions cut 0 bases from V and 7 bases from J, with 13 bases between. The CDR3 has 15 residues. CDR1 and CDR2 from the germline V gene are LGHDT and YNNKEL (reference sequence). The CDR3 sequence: CASSQDLARVNEQFF. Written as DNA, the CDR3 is TGTGCCAGCAGCCAAGACCTAGCTAGAGTGAATGAGCAGTTCTTC.

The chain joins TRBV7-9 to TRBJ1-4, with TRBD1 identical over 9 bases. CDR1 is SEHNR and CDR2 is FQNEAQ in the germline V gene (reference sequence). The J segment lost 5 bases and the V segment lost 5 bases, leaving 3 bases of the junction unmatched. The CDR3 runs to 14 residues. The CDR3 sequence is CASSTGTGNEKLFF. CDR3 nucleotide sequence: TGTGCCAGCAGCACCGGGACAGGGAATGAAAAACTGTTTTTT.